What follows is one T cell receptor (beta chain) and its context. The target antigen is unknown. Alongside a J-beta primer mix, a sample-barcoded 5' primer served in a second PCR lasting roughly 7 to 11 cycles. TCRdb fed the 5' RACE reads into MiXCR, producing one record per CDR3 protein. This repertoire shows 850,000 or so distinct CDR3 sequences, roughly 26% found once; its top ten account for roughly 17%. The CDR3 runs 14 residues. Between the trimmed V and J ends, which lost 2 bases and 5 bases, there was a span of 15 bases. The germline V gene encodes CDR1 DFQATT and CDR2 SNEGSKA (reference sequence). The data are from a study of blood T cells in healthy people across ages. Broader study findings: Older age coincided with a roughly linear decline in TCR beta diversity per million T cells.

This chain connects TRBV20-1 to TRBJ1-2; D is possibly TRBD1 (5 bases). What was sequenced was blood. The origin of this receptor is a woman of 80 years or more in good health. CDR3 nucleotides: TGCAGTGCTAGAAATCCGACAGCACAGTATGGCTACACCTTC. This translates into CSARNPTAQYGYTF.